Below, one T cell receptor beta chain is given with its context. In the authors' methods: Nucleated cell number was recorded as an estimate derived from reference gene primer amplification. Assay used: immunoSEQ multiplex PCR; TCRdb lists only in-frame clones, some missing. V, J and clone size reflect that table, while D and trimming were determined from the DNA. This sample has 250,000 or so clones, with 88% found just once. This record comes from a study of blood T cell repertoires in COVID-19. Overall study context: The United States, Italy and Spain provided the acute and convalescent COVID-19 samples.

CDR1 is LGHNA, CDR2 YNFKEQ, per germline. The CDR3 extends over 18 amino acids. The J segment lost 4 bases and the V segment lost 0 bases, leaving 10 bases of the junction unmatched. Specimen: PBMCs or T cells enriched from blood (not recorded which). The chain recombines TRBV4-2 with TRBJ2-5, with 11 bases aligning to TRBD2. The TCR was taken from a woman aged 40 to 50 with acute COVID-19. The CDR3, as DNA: TGTGCCAGCAGCCAAGAAGGTGCCCTAGCGGGGGGCCGAGAGACCCAGTACTTC. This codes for CASSQEGALAGGRETQYF.